This TCR beta chain was sequenced in a study of T cells in Graves' hyperthyroidism and ophthalmopathy. V was shortened by 5 bases and J by 7 bases, with 20 bases between the two germline ends. CDR3 length equals 16 residues. Researchers amplified the TCR beta CDR3 regions from RNA transcripts. When the TCR CDR3 underwent first-round RT-PCR, the HTBI primer set was used. TCRdb ran MiXCR on the multiplex PCR reads and lists one entry per CDR3 protein. The sample holds roughly 150,000 distinct CDR3 sequences, 9.4% seen once. Uncontrolled infection, other autoimmune disease, pregnancy or lactation barred patients from enrollment. Diagnoses were made from clinical symptoms, serum measures (thyroxine and TRAb), thyroid ultrasound and orbital computed tomography. First hyperthyroidism diagnosis is when the blood sample was obtained, before any ophthalmopathy symptoms.

V and J are TRBV12-3 or TRBV12-4 and TRBJ2-2, with TRBD2 as a possible D gene (6 bases). The sample comprised blood. This clonotype was obtained from a woman under 30 with Graves' hyperthyroidism that later progressed to Graves' ophthalmopathy. Here the CDR3 reads CASSISMAGRIGELFF. The CDR3 nucleotides read TGTGCCAGCAGTATTAGTATGGCGGGGAGGATCGGGGAGCTGTTTTTT.